This entry features one T cell receptor beta chain sequence. It lacks a known antigen. No quality values exist for individual bases; no much larger clone is one base distant. The cysteine opens and the phenylalanine closes a CDR3 of 14 amino acids. The retained sequence is limited to the CDR3, 42 bases, with the frame set at the first base. Looking up the germline V gene yields CDR1 ENHRY and CDR2 SYGVKD. Relative to germline, V is missing 3 bases and J is missing 3 bases, with 4 bases of the junction outside any gene match. This sample stems from a study of cytomegalovirus exposure and HLA in healthy donors (dated by TCRdb to between 2016 and 2019). Regarding the study in general: In an earlier analysis of around 540 of the donors, less than 350 Gb of sequence data and just under 120 million unique TCR beta sequences from about 179 million T cells were reported. About 280 gigabases of sequencing data and 78 million or so unique TCR sequences were included in an early release covering roughly 600 HLA-typed donors. Typing coverage varied by locus: about 620-630 donors for A, B, C, DRB1 and DQB1; approximately 500 for DQA1; more than 600 for DPA1; around 490 for DPB1. On average, roughly 250,000 unique TCR beta nucleotide sequences were sequenced per donor among fewer than 500 genotyped donors of the cohort, with 15% to 20% of those sequences being non-productive. Rather than using new phenotypic data, the later analysis identified candidate immune exposures from TCR beta sequences and from how often those sequences occurred across donors. The genetic ancestry cluster associated with self-reported Caucasian donors included about 81% of the 398 genotyped donors. The study profiled the T cell repertoires of under 700 subjects by immunosequencing and related them to cytomegalovirus serostatus. Donor age, sex, ethnicity and CMV serostatus were compiled alongside the repertoire data. A later analysis re-examined previously published TCR beta repertoires from several hundred donors and added high-resolution HLA genotyping to investigate patterns of TCR occurrence. Four or five DR-DQ haplotypes were handled as single units for association and clustering because linkage in the cohort was strong. A separate validation cohort of some 130 different subjects was used in addition to the approximately 640-subject first cohort. Class I and class II HLA loci were covered by the typing at four-digit resolution. The study aimed to test whether signatures of past pathogen exposure could be identified by cataloging public T cell receptors. To decide whether each TCR beta V gene segment behaved as functional or pseudogenic, an earlier analysis of fewer than 750 of the donors relied on high-throughput TCR beta sequencing. The study combined high-throughput TCR immunosequencing, statistical association of individual TCRs with disease status, and machine learning to predict cytomegalovirus infection status. A later genetic analysis took genome-wide SNP genotypes for about three fifths of the 666 donors and used that subset as a discovery cohort. Every discovery cohort repertoire had been produced on one sequencing platform. The paper as a whole reports these results and caveats: CMV serostatus was the only immune exposure information available for the cohort. A few of the identified cytomegalovirus-associated TCR beta chains were confirmed in vitro to be specific for cytomegalovirus antigens. In a later analysis, HLA-associated TCR beta chains showed more clonal expansion and lower generation probabilities than non-associated chains that were equally common. In this cohort, only TCR beta chains were sequenced, and detectable features were limited by the absence of alpha or paired-chain data. Strong co-occurrence of HLA alleles, especially DR and DQ, made assigning TCR associations to individual alleles difficult. Because counts were too low, around 18 rarely observed V segments, including chromosome 9 orphons, were left out of the earlier analysis of 587 of the donors. In the study, around 160 TCR beta chains were listed as associated with cytomegalovirus. V-gene and J-gene trimming of TCR beta chains was associated with a missense DCLRE1C variant in a later genetic analysis, and the association was replicated in an independent cohort. A later genetic analysis reported fewer N-insertions in productive TCRs among donors in an Asian-associated ancestry cluster than the roughly 670-donor mean. The sequencing pipeline was judged likely to have produced a cluster of highly shared sequence variants as a technical artifact. Most CMV-associated TCR beta chains appeared to be HLA-restricted in a later analysis, and the HLA associations seemed to be driven largely by CMV exposure. Cytomegalovirus status was reported to be diagnosed by the classifier with high specificity and sensitivity in both the original and validation cohorts. In a later analysis, several top co-occurrence clusters were reported to appear linked to parvovirus B19, influenza, CMV and Epstein-Barr virus. A further reported finding was that TCR beta sequences accurately predicted the HLA-A and HLA-B alleles for most subjects in the first cohort. Specific HLA alleles were associated with over 15,000 TCR beta sequences at a false discovery rate of 0.05 in a later analysis. Correlated functional status among segregating V segments might reflect linkage disequilibrium, but an unknown experimental factor could not be ruled out. The authors suggested that the approach could potentially be generalized to other disease states and immunological phenotypes. HLA typing was unavailable for some donors at each locus, so association tests used only the typed subset. In an earlier analysis of some 640 of the donors, most TCR beta V segments were observed in productive rearrangements about 87% or about 30% of the time, broadly matching IMGT annotations. A later analysis found that TCR association rates varied across HLA loci, with DRB1 alleles showing the most associated TCRs and HLA-C alleles the fewest. Because the 87-base-pair reads could not distinguish some IMGT-functional V segments, including TRBV6-2 and TRBV6-3, those segments were excluded. Most TCR sequences were observed very rarely across donors, whereas some public TCRs were present in many individuals. Presence/absence analyses assumed roughly uniform sequencing depth across donors, an assumption that may not hold.

Libraries were prepared through the immunoSEQ multiplex PCR assay. For the multiplex PCR, a mixture combining 60 forward primers for TCR Vbeta segments and 13 reverse primers for TCR Jbeta segments was used. The CDR3 region of rearranged TCR beta genes was amplified from genomic DNA by a multiplex PCR assay. Amplified TCR beta libraries were sequenced as 87-base-pair reads on the Illumina HiSeq System. The source study handled its data this way. A later analysis counted around 72 million unique TCR beta chains across the 700 or so repertoires, and some 12 million of these chains were shared by at least two donors. A nearest-neighbor algorithm error-corrected the raw reads and collapsed the reads into unique sequences, merging closely related sequences to remove PCR and sequencing errors. V, D and J gene segments were assigned by aligning CDR3 sequences to IMGT reference sequences. Each retained sequence needed at least a six-nucleotide match to both a V gene segment and a J gene segment. A rearrangement counted as productive if the CDR3 had no stop codons and remained in frame with V and J, and every other rearrangement counted as non-productive. Following IMGT convention, CDR3 was defined as the stretch from the second conserved V-encoded cysteine to the conserved J-encoded phenylalanine. The earlier analysis of some 580 of the donors excluded any sequence lacking an unambiguous match to a single V gene segment. In an earlier analysis of 587 of the donors, V segments were called functional above 56.7% productive rearrangements and were called segregating when the between-donor standard deviation exceeded 5%. A statistical classification framework was developed to diagnose cytomegalovirus status using the catalog of TCR beta chain sequences. In a later analysis, V and J genes were assigned by comparing TCR nucleotide sequences against IMGT/GENE-DB human TR gene sequences. In a later analysis, CDR3 sequences and most-parsimonious VDJ recombination scenarios were assigned using the TCRdist pipeline. In a later analysis, each TCR beta chain was defined by its CDR3 amino acid sequence together with its V-gene family, and reads lacking a unique V-gene family were excluded. As a way to deal with suspected cross-contamination and a sequencing artifact, a later analysis dropped roughly 600 nucleotide sequences that were highly shared and had low generation probability. A later analysis calculated a clonal expansion index for each public chain from normalized within-repertoire ranks of inferred template counts. A later analysis computed generation probabilities with a VDJ recombination model fitted to out-of-frame rearrangements, and checked the results against IGoR. In a later analysis, hypergeometric tests were used to score TCR-TCR, TCR-HLA and TCR-CMV co-occurrence, with a repertoire-size bias correction applied to TCR pairs. False discovery rates were estimated in a later analysis by permuting HLA or CMV assignments 20 times. In a later analysis, co-occurring TCRs were grouped using DBSCAN, with TCRdist sequence similarity added in when clustering inside HLA-allele-positive subsets. Repertoires with fewer than 30,000 or more than 120,000 public chains, plus five repertoires with anomalous nucleotide sharing, were excluded from co-occurrence clustering. TCRdb took over this immuneACCESS table, retaining in-frame rearrangements with V and J assigned. Such tables are incomplete; in checked studies, under half of the missing clones stem from an unresolved V gene, and the remainder is unexplained. V, J and clone size were drawn from that table, and D and trimming were deduced from the DNA. The sample profile shows over 75,000 clones; around 64% of them were found once. Around 2.3% of the sample is in the top ten clones.

In total, about 650 healthy bone marrow donors made up the cohort. At the time of sampling, all cohort members were nominally healthy, though unrecorded immune exposures were likely present. The donor tested CMV seronegative and was one of the 352 seronegative cohort members. Every donor gave a peripheral blood sample, and the peripheral blood mononuclear cells from that sample were used for TCR beta sequencing. Genomic DNA extraction from the blood cell samples was performed with the Qiagen DNeasy Blood Extraction Kit. Sequencing input: PBMCs. The clonotype was recovered from a man aged 25-45 years in good health and CMV-seronegative. The rearranged chain carries TRBV10-3 and TRBJ2-7, with 8 bases matching TRBD2. The CDR3: CAISDSAGGYEQYF. The nucleotides are TGTGCCATCAGTGACTCGGCGGGAGGCTACGAGCAGTACTTC.